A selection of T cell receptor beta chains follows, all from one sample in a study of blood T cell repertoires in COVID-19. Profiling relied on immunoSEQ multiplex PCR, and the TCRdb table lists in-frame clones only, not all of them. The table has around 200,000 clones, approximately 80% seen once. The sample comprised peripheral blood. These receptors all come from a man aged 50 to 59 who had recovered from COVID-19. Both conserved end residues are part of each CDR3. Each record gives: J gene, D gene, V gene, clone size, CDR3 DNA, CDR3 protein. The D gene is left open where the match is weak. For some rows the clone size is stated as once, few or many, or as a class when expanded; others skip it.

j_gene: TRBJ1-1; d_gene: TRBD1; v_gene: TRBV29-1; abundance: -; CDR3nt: TGCAGCGCCCAACAGGGGGGGAACACTGAAGCTTTCTTT; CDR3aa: CSAQQGGNTEAFF
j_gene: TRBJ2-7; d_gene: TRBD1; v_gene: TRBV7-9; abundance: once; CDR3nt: TGTGCCAGCAGGGCAACGACAGGGTACTCCTACGAGCAGTACTTC; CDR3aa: CASRATTGYSYEQYF
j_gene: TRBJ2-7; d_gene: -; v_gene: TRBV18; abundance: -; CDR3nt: TGTGCCAGCTCACCCGGGACTGGGATACCCTACGAGCAGTACTTC; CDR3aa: CASSPGTGIPYEQYF
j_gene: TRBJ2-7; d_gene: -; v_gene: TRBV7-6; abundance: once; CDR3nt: TGTGCCAGCAGCTTAGCTGGAACAGGCCAAGCCTACGAGCAGTACTTC; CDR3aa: CASSLAGTGQAYEQYF
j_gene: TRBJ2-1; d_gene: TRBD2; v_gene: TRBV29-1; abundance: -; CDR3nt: TGCAGCGCGGGACTAGCTCGCGAGCAGTTCTTC; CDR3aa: CSAGLAREQFF
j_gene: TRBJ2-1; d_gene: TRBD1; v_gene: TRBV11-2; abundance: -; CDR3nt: TGTGCCAGCAGCCCGACCCCACAGGGGGGAGAGCAGTTCTTC; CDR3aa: CASSPTPQGGEQFF
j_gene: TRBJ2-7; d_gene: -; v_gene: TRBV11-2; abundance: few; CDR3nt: TGTGCCAGCAGTTACGGACATTCCCTTTCCTACGAGCAGTACTTC; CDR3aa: CASSYGHSLSYEQYF
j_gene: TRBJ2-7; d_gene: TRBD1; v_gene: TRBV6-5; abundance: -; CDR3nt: TGTGCCACCTTGGACAGGGGTCTTCTCGAGCAGTACTTC; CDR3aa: CATLDRGLLEQYF
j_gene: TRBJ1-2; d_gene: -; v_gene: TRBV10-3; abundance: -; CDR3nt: TGTGCCATCACCACTAATGAAGACCACTATGGCTACACCTTC; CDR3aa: CAITTNEDHYGYTF
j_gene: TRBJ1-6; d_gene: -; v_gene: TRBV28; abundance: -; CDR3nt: TGTGCCAGCAATGGGGGGTCGGATAATTCACCCCTCCACTTT; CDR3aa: CASNGGSDNSPLHF
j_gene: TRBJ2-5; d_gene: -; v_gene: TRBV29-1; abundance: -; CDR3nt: TGCAGCGTTGATACGGGAGTAAGAGAGACCCAGTACTTC; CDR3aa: CSVDTGVRETQYF
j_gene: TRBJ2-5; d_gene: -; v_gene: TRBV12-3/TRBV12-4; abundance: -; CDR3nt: TGTGCCAGCAGTTTCAGGAAAGCCTCCCAGTACTTC; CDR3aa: CASSFRKASQYF
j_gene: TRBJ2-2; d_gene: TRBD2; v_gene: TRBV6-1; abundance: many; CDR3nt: TGTGCCAGCAGTGAACTAGCGGGAGGGCCCGGGGAGCTGTTTTTT; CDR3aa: CASSELAGGPGELFF
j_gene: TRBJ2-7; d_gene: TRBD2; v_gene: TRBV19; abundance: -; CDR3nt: TGTGCCAGTAGTTCGGGACTAGCGGGATACGAGCAGTACTTC; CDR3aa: CASSSGLAGYEQYF
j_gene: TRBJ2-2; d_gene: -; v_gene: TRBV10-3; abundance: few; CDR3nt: TGTGCCATCAGCGGCGCTAGCACCGGGGAGCTGTTTTTT; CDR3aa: CAISGASTGELFF
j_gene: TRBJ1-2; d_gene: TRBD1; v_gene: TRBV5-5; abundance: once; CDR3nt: TGTGCCAGCAGCTTCGACAGGGACGGCTACACCTTC; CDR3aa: CASSFDRDGYTF
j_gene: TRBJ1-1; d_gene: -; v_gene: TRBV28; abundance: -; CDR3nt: TGTGCCAGCAGTTTATGGGGGGCGGACGCTTTCTTT; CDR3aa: CASSLWGADAFF
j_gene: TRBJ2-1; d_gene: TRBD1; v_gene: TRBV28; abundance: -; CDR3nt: TGTGCCAGCAGTGTGACAGGGTTTCAGTACAATGAGCAGTTCTTC; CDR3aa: CASSVTGFQYNEQFF
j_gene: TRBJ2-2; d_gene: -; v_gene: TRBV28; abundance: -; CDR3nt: TGTGCCAGCAGTTTCCAGGGGCGCGGCGGGGAGCTGTTTTTT; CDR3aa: CASSFQGRGGELFF
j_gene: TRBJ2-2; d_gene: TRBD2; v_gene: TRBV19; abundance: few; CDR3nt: TGTGCCAGTAGTGCCCTAGCGGGATCCGGGGAGCTGTTTTTT; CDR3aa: CASSALAGSGELFF
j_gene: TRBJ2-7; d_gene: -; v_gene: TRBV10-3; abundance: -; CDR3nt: TGTGCCATCAGGGAGCCCTGGGGGCTCGAGCAGTACTTC; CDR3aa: CAIREPWGLEQYF
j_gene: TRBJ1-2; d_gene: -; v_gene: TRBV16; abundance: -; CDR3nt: TGTGCCAGCAGCCAATCTGGGGGCACGCACGGCTACACCTTC; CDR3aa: CASSQSGGTHGYTF
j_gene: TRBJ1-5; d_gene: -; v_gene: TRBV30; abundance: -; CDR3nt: TGTGCGTCGGGGGATCAGCCCCAGCATTTT; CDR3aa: CASGDQPQHF
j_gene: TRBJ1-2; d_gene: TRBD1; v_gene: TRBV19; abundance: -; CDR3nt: TGTGCCAGTAGGAGACAGGGAGCGGACTATGGCTACACCTTC; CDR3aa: CASRRQGADYGYTF
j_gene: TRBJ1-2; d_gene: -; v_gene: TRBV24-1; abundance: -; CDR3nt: TGTGCCACCAGTGATTTGCTTTGCAGGCTCCAAAGGCTTTATGGCTACACCTTC; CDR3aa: CATSDLLCRLQRLYGYTF
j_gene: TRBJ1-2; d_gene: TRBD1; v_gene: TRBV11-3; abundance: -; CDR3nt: TGTGCCAGCAGCTTAGACGCTGATGCTACAGGGGTCTATGGCTACACCTTC; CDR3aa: CASSLDADATGVYGYTF
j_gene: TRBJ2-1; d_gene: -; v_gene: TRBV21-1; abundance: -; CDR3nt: TGTGCCAGCAGCAAAGTACGACTGGGAGACAATGAGCAGTTCTTC; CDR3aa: CASSKVRLGDNEQFF
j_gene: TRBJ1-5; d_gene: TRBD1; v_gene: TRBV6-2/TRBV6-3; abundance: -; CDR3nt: TGTGCCAGCAGCCTTCTGACAGGGACTAGCAATCAGCCCCAGCATTTT; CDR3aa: CASSLLTGTSNQPQHF
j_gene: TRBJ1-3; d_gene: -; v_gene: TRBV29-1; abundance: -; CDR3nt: TGCAGCGTTGATGCAGGGGAAAACACCATATATTTT; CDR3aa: CSVDAGENTIYF
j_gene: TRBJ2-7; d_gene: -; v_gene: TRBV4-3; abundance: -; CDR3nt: TGCGCCAGCAGCCAAGAAGGGATTGGGGGCCTCTACGAGCAGTACTTC; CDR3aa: CASSQEGIGGLYEQYF
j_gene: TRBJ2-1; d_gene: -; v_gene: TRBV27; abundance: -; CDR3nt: TGTGCCAGCAGGGCTAGAGGGGGGGGCAATGAGCAGTTCTTC; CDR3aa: CASRARGGGNEQFF
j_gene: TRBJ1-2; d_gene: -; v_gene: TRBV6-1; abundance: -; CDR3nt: TGTGCCAGCAGTGACCATCTGCGACAGGAAAACTATGGCTACACCTTC; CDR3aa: CASSDHLRQENYGYTF
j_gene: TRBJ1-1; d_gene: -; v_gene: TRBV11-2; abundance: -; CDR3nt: TGTGCCAGCAGCTTTTCAAATCCTGAAGCTTTCTTT; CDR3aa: CASSFSNPEAFF
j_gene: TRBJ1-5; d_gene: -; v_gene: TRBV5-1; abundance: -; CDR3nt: TGCGCCAGCAGCTTACAGGGCTGGAGCAATCAGCCCCAGCATTTT; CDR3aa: CASSLQGWSNQPQHF
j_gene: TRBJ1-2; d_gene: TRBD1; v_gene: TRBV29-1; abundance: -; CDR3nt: TGCAGCGGAGACAGGGGGCCCAACTATGGCTACACCTTC; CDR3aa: CSGDRGPNYGYTF
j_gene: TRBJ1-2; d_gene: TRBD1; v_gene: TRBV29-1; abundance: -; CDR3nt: TGCAGCGTTGTCGGCGGACAGGGCCATCAAGGCTACACCTTC; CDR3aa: CSVVGGQGHQGYTF
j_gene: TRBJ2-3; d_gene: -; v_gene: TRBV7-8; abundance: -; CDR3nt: TGTGCCAGCAGCTTAAGGAGGAGCACAGATACGCAGTATTTT; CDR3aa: CASSLRRSTDTQYF
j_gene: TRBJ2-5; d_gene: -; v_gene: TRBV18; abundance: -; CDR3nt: TGTGCCAGCTCACCTAGAGAGTTACAAGAGACCCAGTACTTC; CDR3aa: CASSPRELQETQYF
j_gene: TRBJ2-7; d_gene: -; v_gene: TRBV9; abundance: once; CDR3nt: TGTGCCAGCAGCCTGGGGGGTAGCATAGACGAGCAGTACTTC; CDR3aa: CASSLGGSIDEQYF
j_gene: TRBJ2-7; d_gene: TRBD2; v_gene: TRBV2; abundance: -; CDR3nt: TGTGCCAGCAGCTTTTTTAGCGGGTCCGAGCAGTACTTC; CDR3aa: CASSFFSGSEQYF
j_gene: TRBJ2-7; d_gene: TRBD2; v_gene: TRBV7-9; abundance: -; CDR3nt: TGTGCCAGCAGACAACTAGCGGAATACTCCTACGAGCAGTACTTC; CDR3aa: CASRQLAEYSYEQYF
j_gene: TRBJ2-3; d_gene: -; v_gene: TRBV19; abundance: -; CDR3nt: TGTGCCAGTAGTGTATTAGATACGCAGTATTTT; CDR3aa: CASSVLDTQYF
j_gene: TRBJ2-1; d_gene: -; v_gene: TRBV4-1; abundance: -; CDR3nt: TGCGCCAGCAGCCCGCGAGCGGACTCCTACAATGAGCAGTTCTTC; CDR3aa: CASSPRADSYNEQFF
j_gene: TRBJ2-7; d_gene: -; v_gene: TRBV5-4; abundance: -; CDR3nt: TGTGCCAGCAGTCACGGGAGCTACGAGCAGTACTTC; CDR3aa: CASSHGSYEQYF
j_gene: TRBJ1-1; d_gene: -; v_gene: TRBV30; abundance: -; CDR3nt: TGTGCCTGGAGTGTTCGGAGGCGGAACGAAGCTTTCTTT; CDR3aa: CAWSVRRRNEAFF
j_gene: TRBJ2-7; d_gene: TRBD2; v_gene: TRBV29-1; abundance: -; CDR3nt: TGCAGCGGCAGGACTAGCGGGACCTACGAGCAGTACTTC; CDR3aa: CSGRTSGTYEQYF
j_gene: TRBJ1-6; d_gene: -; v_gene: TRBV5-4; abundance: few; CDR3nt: TGTGCCAGCAGCTTGGCCCCTAGCGGGGCGACGCCCCTCCACTTT; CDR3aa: CASSLAPSGATPLHF
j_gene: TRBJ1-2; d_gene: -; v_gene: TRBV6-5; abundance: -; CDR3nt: TGTGCCAGCAGTCGTGACAGTTACTATGGCTACACCTTC; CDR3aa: CASSRDSYYGYTF
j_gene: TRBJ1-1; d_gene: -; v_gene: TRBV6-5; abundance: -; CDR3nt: TGTGCCAGCAGTAAGGACAGCTACACTGAAGCTTTCTTT; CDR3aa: CASSKDSYTEAFF
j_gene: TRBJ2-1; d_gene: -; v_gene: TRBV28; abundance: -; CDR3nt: TGTGCCAGCGTCGCTAGCTGGAACAATGAGCAGTTCTTC; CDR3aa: CASVASWNNEQFF
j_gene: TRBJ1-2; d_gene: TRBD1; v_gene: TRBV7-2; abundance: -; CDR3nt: TGTGCCAGCAGCTTACGTCGGACAGGGGCCGGCTACACCTTC; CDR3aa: CASSLRRTGAGYTF
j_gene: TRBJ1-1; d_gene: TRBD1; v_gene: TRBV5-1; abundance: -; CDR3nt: TGCGCCAGCACCCTGACAGGGGTCGGGACTGAAGCTTTCTTT; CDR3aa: CASTLTGVGTEAFF
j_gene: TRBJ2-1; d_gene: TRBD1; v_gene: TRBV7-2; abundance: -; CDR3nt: TGTGCCAGCAGCTTAGTACAGGGGGCGGGATCCTACAATGAGCAGTTCTTC; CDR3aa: CASSLVQGAGSYNEQFF
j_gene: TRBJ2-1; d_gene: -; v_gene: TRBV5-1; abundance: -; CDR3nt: TGCGCCAGCAGCTTGTCTTATGAGCAGTTCTTC; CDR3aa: CASSLSYEQFF